Listed below are T cell receptor beta chains from one sample, sequenced in a study of T cell changes during pregnancy in multiple sclerosis. Sequenced by immunoSEQ multiplex PCR; TCRdb stores in-frame clones only, minus some. The profile shows tens of thousands of clones, around 94% of them singletons. Material: peripheral blood, obtained in the second trimester of pregnancy. These receptors came from a female donor in good health, enrolled as a control in a pregnancy study. Each CDR3 is given with its conserved first and last residue. The D gene is left open where the match is weak.

>TRBD1|TRBV5-4|TRBJ2-7
TGTGCCAGCAGCTTGGGCGGGACAGGGCCCCACGAGCAGTACTTC
CASSLGGTGPHEQYF
>TRBD1|TRBV2|TRBJ1-5
TGTGCCAGCACCCTAGGGGACAGGGTTCAGCCCCAGCATTTT
CASTLGDRVQPQHF
>TRBD1|TRBV7-2|TRBJ1-2
TGTGCCAGCAGCCCCCAAGTGGGACAGGGGAACTATGGCTACACCTTC
CASSPQVGQGNYGYTF
>TRBD1|TRBV28|TRBJ1-3
TGTGCCAGCAGCCCGACAGGGGACGGAAACACCATATATTTT
CASSPTGDGNTIYF
>.|TRBV7-9|TRBJ2-3
TGTGCCAGCACCCCTGGCACAGATACGCAGTATTTT
CASTPGTDTQYF
>.|TRBV7-3|TRBJ2-6
TGTGCCAGCAGCTTAATCCGGTCTGGGGCCAACGTCCTGACTTTC
CASSLIRSGANVLTF
>TRBD2|TRBV4-2|TRBJ2-2
TGTGCCAGCAGCGGGACTAGCGGGGGGGCGGTCGGGGAGCTGTTTTTT
CASSGTSGGAVGELFF
>TRBD1|TRBV5-6|TRBJ2-7
TGTGCCAGCAGCGTTACAGGGGTCGCCTACGAGCAGTACTTC
CASSVTGVAYEQYF
>TRBD1|TRBV6-1|TRBJ2-2
TGTGCCAGCAGCATCCCTAAAGGGGGCCCCGGGGAGCTGTTTTTT
CASSIPKGGPGELFF
>.|TRBV29-1|TRBJ2-1
TGCAGCGTTTCTCTTTACAATGAGCAGTTCTTC
CSVSLYNEQFF